This entry lists 9 T cell receptor beta chains sequenced from one sample in a study of T cell changes during pregnancy in multiple sclerosis. TCRdb's table, derived via immunoSEQ multiplex PCR, lists solely in-frame clones and lacks some. The repertoire holds around 100,000 clones, with around 92% as singletons. The sample consisted of peripheral blood, taken after pregnancy. The origin of the receptors is a female donor with multiple sclerosis, enrolled in a pregnancy study.

The genes are TRBV4-2 and TRBJ1-4, with 9 bases identical to TRBD1. The CDR3 is 15 amino acids. Unmatched junction bases numbered 11, after V lost 7 bases and J lost 8 bases. Germline CDR1 LGHNA, CDR2 YNFKEQ. The CDR3 nucleotides are TGTGCCAGCACCCCATTACAGGGGGCGCACGAAAAACTGTTTTTT. It translates to CASTPLQGAHEKLFF.

The chain joins TRBV5-1 to TRBJ1-6; D gene unclear. Trimming removed 4 bases from V and 7 bases from J, with 9 bases in between. Germline lookup yields CDR1 SGHRS and CDR2 YFSETQ. The CDR3 runs 13 residues. The CDR3 nucleotides read TGCGCCAGCAGCCTCCAGATGAATTCACCCCTCCACTTT. This codes for CASSLQMNSPLHF.

The rearrangement links TRBV11-2 to TRBJ1-1, with D tentatively TRBD1 (6 bases). The CDR3 has 14 residues. Germline CDR1 SGHAT, CDR2 FQNNGV. V was clipped by 5 bases and J by 1 base, with 11 bases between them. The CDR3: CASSTQTGNTEAFF. CDR3 coding DNA: TGTGCCAGCAGCACCCAGACAGGGAACACTGAAGCTTTCTTT.

V gene TRBV19 combines with J gene TRBJ1-4; 8 bases agree with TRBD1. V gave up 5 bases and J gave up 2 bases; unmatched junction bases: 10. This CDR3 region has 17 residues. Germline V gene sequence: CDR1 LNHDA, CDR2 SQIVND (reference sequence). The CDR3 sequence is CASSFRQGSGTNEKLFF. The DNA for the CDR3 is TGTGCCAGTAGTTTCAGACAGGGGAGCGGCACTAATGAAAAACTGTTTTTT.

V and J are TRBV12-5 and TRBJ1-2; perhaps TRBD1 as D (6 bases). Germline V lookup: CDR1 LGHNT, CDR2 FRNRAP. The germline V and J ends were trimmed by 0 bases and 5 bases, with 13 bases remaining between them. CDR3 size: 15 residues. The CDR3 sequence is CASGLVGGRGYGYTF. The CDR3 coding sequence is TGTGCTAGTGGTTTGGTAGGTGGCAGGGGATATGGCTACACCTTC.

This clone was seen just once. The gene calls are TRBV6-5 and TRBJ2-2; the match to TRBD1 covers 9 bases. Looked up from germline, CDR1 is MNHEY and CDR2 is SVGAGI. V was pared by 6 bases and J by 6 bases, with 8 bases of the junction left unmatched. This CDR3 contains 15 residues. CDR3 residues: CASRKQGALAGELFF. As DNA, the CDR3 is TGTGCCAGCAGAAAACAGGGGGCATTAGCCGGGGAGCTGTTTTTT.

A single count supports this clone. The gene calls are TRBV10-3 and TRBJ2-1, with 10 bases that match TRBD2. CDR1 is ENHRY and CDR2 is SYGVKD in the germline V gene. The CDR3 runs 16 residues. The V gene end was trimmed by 0 bases and the J gene end by 1 base; junction bases not matched to a gene: 0. The CDR3 DNA reads as TGTGCCATCAGTGAGTCGACTAGCGGGTCCTACAATGAGCAGTTCTTC. Its translation is CAISESTSGSYNEQFF.

The V call is TRBV6-1, the J call TRBJ2-1, with 10 bases identical to TRBD1. This CDR3 contains 14 residues. With 5 bases clipped from V and 6 bases from J, the junction kept 4 bases outside the gene matches. Germline-derived CDR1 and CDR2 are MNHNS and SASEGT. The CDR3 sequence is CASSWTGGGNEQFF. CDR3 in DNA: TGTGCCAGCAGTTGGACAGGGGGGGGCAATGAGCAGTTCTTC.

The rearrangement joins TRBV4-1 to TRBJ1-4, with D maybe TRBD1 (6 bases). Trimming pared 0 bases from V and 5 bases from J, leaving 10 bases between. Germline V gives CDR1 MGHRA, CDR2 YSYEKL. The CDR3 extends over 15 amino acids. CDR3 amino acids: CASSQDRGGNEKLFF. CDR3 nucleotide sequence: TGCGCCAGCAGCCAAGATCGAGGGGGAAATGAAAAACTGTTTTTT.